This entry features one T cell receptor (beta chain) sequence. This clonotype has a handful of counts. Its cognate antigen has yet to be identified. The sample holds no much larger clone one base away, and base qualities are not on file. This entry comes from a study of T-cell memory formation after mild COVID-19 (TCRdb year 2021). Broadly, across the study: Most TCR sequence clusters were specific to one of the two donors. In two donors, T-cell clones that expanded and contracted after mild COVID-19 were tracked by sequencing TCRalpha and TCRbeta repertoires over time. Two young, previously healthy adult volunteers made up the cohort, one male and one female.

What the research found in general, with its limitations: SARS-CoV-2 specificity was not confirmed for the second-wave clones peaking on day 37. Contracting CD4+ clones were located mainly in the CM and EM memory subsets, whereas CD8+ clones were found to be enriched in EMRA. Clones contracting from day 15 to 85 had balanced CD4/CD8 phenotypes, while a second wave expanding from day 15 to 37 was biased towards CD4+. The study covered only a couple of mild cases, and larger cohorts including severe cases with pre-infection samples were considered necessary. Some responding clones were found in pre-infection memory, which suggests that pre-existing cross-reactive memory T cells took part in the SARS-CoV-2 response.

Ficoll-Paque density gradient centrifugation was used to isolate PBMCs. The data were produced on an Illumina NovaSeq 6000. cDNA libraries for TCRalpha and TCRbeta were prepared by 5'RACE using constant-segment primers, with sample barcodes and unique molecular identifiers added. Trizol reagent was used to extract RNA from every sample. Libraries were amplified in two PCR steps, with a second sample barcode and Illumina TruSeq adapters added in the second step. Sequencing of libraries was performed on an Illumina NovaSeq with 2 x 150 bp paired-end reads. Per the original workflow: With migec v1.2.7, reads were demultiplexed and then collapsed into UMI-guided consensus sequences. Using mixcr v2.1.11, UMI consensuses were aligned to TRA and TRB V and J templates and then assembled into clonotypes. Expanded or contracted clonotypes were those called significant by both edgeR and NoisET, with noise models trained on biological replicates. For edgeR calls, a false discovery rate-adjusted p below 0.01 and a log2 fold-change threshold of 1 were applied. As an exploratory analysis of dynamics, max-normalized trajectories of the 1000 most abundant clonotypes were examined by PCA with hierarchical clustering. Separately sequenced CD4+ and CD8+ repertoires were used to assign a CD4 or CD8 phenotype to each responding clone. TCRdb ran its own pipeline on the public reads, namely fastp trimming at Q25 and MiXCR clone calling, and kept in-frame beta chains. Identical CDR3 protein sequences are pooled into one entry, listed with their most common genes and DNA. Here the V and J calls rest on TCRdb's processing, not on the authors' analysis. This sample is represented by more than 80,000 distinct CDR3 sequences; roughly an eighth of them were singletons. The ten largest account for roughly 30% of the sample.

The material sequenced was PBMCs or a T cell subset sorted from them (not recorded which). The sequence came from an adult woman who had mild COVID-19 (a few samples of this study predate the infection). The sample titles of this study are shuffled in the database, so cell type and time point are left out; the donor was told from shared clones.

For the CDR3, the sequence is CASSGTGGYGETQYF. The DNA sequence follows: TGTGCCAGCTCCGGGACAGGGGGTTATGGAGAGACCCAGTACTTC. This chain is built from TRBV11-2 and TRBJ2-5; 11 bases in the junction line up with TRBD1. The CDR3 measures 15 amino acids from cysteine to phenylalanine. Only the CDR3 portion is preserved as DNA: 45 bases, with reading frame beginning at the first base. The V end gives up 8 bases and the J end 4 bases, leaving 9 bases in the junction not matched to a gene. The germline V gene sets CDR1 to SGHAT and CDR2 to FQNNGV.